This is a list of T cell receptor beta chains from one sample in a study of technical replicates of blood from several donors. The method was immunoSEQ multiplex PCR; TCRdb's version includes in-frame clones alone and lacks a portion of them. Of around 90,000 clones in the sample, around 94% were seen once. Sequencing was performed on T cells isolated from PBMCs. The receptors originated from a human donor in good health. Both conserved end residues are part of each CDR3. The order of the fields is J gene, clone size, D gene, V gene, CDR3 DNA, CDR3 protein. D genes are given only for firm matches. Rows may omit the clone size; those that give it use once, few, many or a size class.

TRBJ2-7,NA,NA,TRBV28,TGTGCCAGCAGTTCCAGGGGCTCTTGGGAGCAGTACTTC,CASSSRGSWEQYF
TRBJ2-1,NA,TRBD1,TRBV7-7,TGTGCCAGCAGCGCCCGGACAGGGTTCAACAATGAGCAGTTCTTC,CASSARTGFNNEQFF
TRBJ2-1,NA,TRBD2,TRBV7-9,TGTGCCAGCAGCCCTAGCGGGATTGGTGAGCAGTTCTTC,CASSPSGIGEQFF
TRBJ2-1,NA,TRBD2,TRBV25-1,TGTGCCAGCAGTATAGGCGGGAGCTCCTACAATGAGCAGTTCTTC,CASSIGGSSYNEQFF
TRBJ1-4,NA,TRBD1,TRBV5-6,TGTGCCAGCAGCTTAGGACAGGCTGCAACTAATGAAAAACTGTTTTTT,CASSLGQAATNEKLFF
TRBJ2-7,NA,NA,TRBV28,TGTGCCAGCAGTTATACAGGCCCTAAAGCCTACGAGCAGTACTTC,CASSYTGPKAYEQYF
TRBJ1-2,once,TRBD1,TRBV10-3,TGTGCCATCCCGGGACAGGGGGCAGATGGCTACACCTTC,CAIPGQGADGYTF
TRBJ2-3,NA,TRBD2,TRBV10-3,TGTGCCATCAGTGAGTCTAGGCTAGCGGGAGACACAGATACGCAGTATTTT,CAISESRLAGDTDTQYF
TRBJ2-2,NA,TRBD2,TRBV19,TGTGCCAGTAGTATAAATCGGGGAAACGGGAGGTCGGCCACCGGGGAGCTGTTTTTT,CASSINRGNGRSATGELFF
TRBJ2-1,NA,TRBD2,TRBV10-3,TGTGCCATCAGTGGGACTAGCTACAATGAGCAGTTCTTC,CAISGTSYNEQFF
TRBJ2-5,NA,TRBD2,TRBV10-3,TGTGCCATCAGTAGGGTCGGGAGGGTGGAGACCCAGTACTTC,CAISRVGRVETQYF
TRBJ2-1,NA,NA,TRBV7-3,TGTGCCAGCAGCTCCGGGACTCTCTCCTACAATGAGCAGTTCTTC,CASSSGTLSYNEQFF
TRBJ2-1,NA,TRBD2,TRBV27,TGTGCCAGCAGTTTGACTAGCGGGAGTTTTAATGAGCAGTTCTTC,CASSLTSGSFNEQFF
TRBJ2-3,NA,NA,TRBV28,TGTGCCAGCAGTTACTCTATGGATACGCAGTATTTT,CASSYSMDTQYF
TRBJ2-3,NA,TRBD1,TRBV7-9,TGTGCCAGCAGCGGTCCCGGGACAGGGTTTACAGATACGCAGTATTTT,CASSGPGTGFTDTQYF
TRBJ1-5,NA,NA,TRBV19,TGTGCCAGTAGTATTCCCGCAGGGGTTAGCAATCAGCCCCAGCATTTT,CASSIPAGVSNQPQHF
TRBJ2-1,NA,NA,TRBV5-1,TGCGCCAGCAGCTTGTCACTAGAGCAGTTCTTC,CASSLSLEQFF
TRBJ2-2,NA,NA,TRBV5-1,TGCGCCAGCAGCTTTATATCAGGGGAGATCACCGGGGAGCTGTTTTTT,CASSFISGEITGELFF
TRBJ1-2,NA,TRBD1,TRBV7-3,TGTGCCAGCAGCTCCCAGGGACAGGGGTCCGGCTACACCTTC,CASSSQGQGSGYTF
TRBJ2-5,once,NA,TRBV6-4,TGTGCCAGCAGGATAACAGTAGACCCTTCCAAGCCTCAGTACTTC,CASRITVDPSKPQYF
TRBJ2-2,NA,NA,TRBV25-1,TGTGCCAGCAGTGAATACGGCACCGGGGAGCTGTTTTTT,CASSEYGTGELFF
TRBJ2-1,NA,NA,TRBV27,TGTGCCAGCAGTTTATCCTTTAGCTCCTACAATGAGCAGTTCTTC,CASSLSFSSYNEQFF
TRBJ2-2,NA,TRBD2,TRBV30,TGTGCCTGGAGTCTAAACTATTTTCTTGGGCTAGCGGGAGGTAACACCGGGGAGCTGTTTTTT,CAWSLNYFLGLAGGNTGELFF
TRBJ1-2,NA,TRBD1,TRBV4-1,TGCGCCAGCAGCCTTCAGGACAGGCCAACTAACTATGGCTACACCTTC,CASSLQDRPTNYGYTF
TRBJ1-1,once,NA,TRBV5-1,TGCGCCAGCAGCGGCGGGGACCCGGTAAACACTGAAGCTTTCTTT,CASSGGDPVNTEAFF
TRBJ2-3,NA,NA,TRBV7-2,TGTGCCAGCAGCCCCGGGAAGTACACAGATAATACGCAGTATTTT,CASSPGKYTDNTQYF
TRBJ1-1,few,NA,TRBV19,TGTGCCAGTAGTTCGGGGACTGTGAACACTGAAGCTTTCTTT,CASSSGTVNTEAFF
TRBJ1-1,NA,NA,TRBV5-1,TGCGCCAGCAGCTTTAAGACAGACACTGAAGCTTTCTTT,CASSFKTDTEAFF
TRBJ1-4,NA,NA,TRBV6-5,TGTGCCAGCAGTTACTCGGGACATAGTAATGAAAAACTGTTTTTT,CASSYSGHSNEKLFF
TRBJ2-7,NA,TRBD1,TRBV6-5,TGTGCCAGCAGTTACTCCGCGACAGGGGGCTACGAGCAGTACTTC,CASSYSATGGYEQYF
TRBJ2-7,few,NA,TRBV18,TGTGCCAGCTCACCACCGGTGGTCAGGGGACACGAGCAGTACTTC,CASSPPVVRGHEQYF
TRBJ2-7,NA,NA,TRBV4-2,TGTGCCAGCAGCCAAGAGCAGGGAAGCTCCTACGAGCAGTACTTC,CASSQEQGSSYEQYF
TRBJ2-7,NA,NA,TRBV9,TGTGCCAGCAGTGCCACAGGGTACGAGCAGTACTTC,CASSATGYEQYF
TRBJ2-7,NA,NA,TRBV7-2,TGTGCCAGCAGCTTGGGGCGGTTCGAGCAGTACTTC,CASSLGRFEQYF
TRBJ2-7,NA,NA,TRBV7-8,TGTGCCAGCGGTGGGAGCTCCTACGAGCAGTACTTC,CASGGSSYEQYF
TRBJ2-3,NA,TRBD2,TRBV7-2,TGTGCCAGCAGCTTAAAACTAGCGGGAAGCACAGATACGCAGTATTTT,CASSLKLAGSTDTQYF
TRBJ1-4,NA,NA,TRBV18,TGTGCCAGCTCACAGCTCCAAACAGACAAGACTAATGAAAAACTGTTTTTT,CASSQLQTDKTNEKLFF
TRBJ1-1,NA,NA,TRBV10-3,TGTGCCATCAGTGAGTCGGGGAGGGGGAGCACTGAAGCTTTCTTT,CAISESGRGSTEAFF
TRBJ1-5,NA,NA,TRBV6-5,TGTGCCAGCAGCCGGACACTGGGCAATCAGCCCCAGCATTTT,CASSRTLGNQPQHF
TRBJ1-1,NA,TRBD1,TRBV7-9,TGTGCCAGCAGAGGGGACAGGAGGGCTGAAGCTTTCTTT,CASRGDRRAEAFF
TRBJ2-3,NA,TRBD2,TRBV7-2,TGTGCCAGCAGCTTAGCGGGACTAGCGGGAGTTAGCGCAGATACGCAGTATTTT,CASSLAGLAGVSADTQYF
TRBJ1-1,NA,NA,TRBV28,TGTGCCAGCAGTTTGGTACACCTGAACACTGAAGCTTTCTTT,CASSLVHLNTEAFF
TRBJ1-1,NA,NA,TRBV6-6,TGTGCCAGCAGTGGACAGTCAAACACTGAAGCTTTCTTT,CASSGQSNTEAFF
TRBJ1-1,NA,NA,TRBV6-4,TGTGCCAGCAGTGCTGACAGGAGCGATACTGAAGCTTTCTTT,CASSADRSDTEAFF
TRBJ2-5,once,NA,TRBV30,TGTGCCTGGATCAGACTTAAAGAGACCCAGTACTTC,CAWIRLKETQYF
TRBJ1-4,NA,TRBD1,TRBV7-2,TGTGCCAGCAGCTCGGGACAGACTAATGAAAAACTGTTTTTT,CASSSGQTNEKLFF
TRBJ1-4,NA,NA,TRBV19,TGTGCCAGTAGTATAACAGGCACTTCAACTAATGAAAAACTGTTTTTT,CASSITGTSTNEKLFF
TRBJ2-5,NA,TRBD2,TRBV5-4,TGTGCCAGCAGCCTAAACCCGGGACTACAAGAGACCCAGTACTTC,CASSLNPGLQETQYF
TRBJ2-3,NA,NA,TRBV7-9,TGTGCCAGCAGTTTCGGGGAAGTAGCAGATACGCAGTATTTT,CASSFGEVADTQYF
TRBJ2-5,NA,TRBD2,TRBV23-1,TGCGCCAGCAGTCATCGGGCTAGCGGGAGTCATCACCAGATTTTGTACCAAGAGACCCAGTACTTC,CASSHRASGSHHQILYQETQYF